Below are 4 T cell receptor beta chains sequenced from a single sample in a study of blood T cell repertoires in COVID-19 (dated by TCRdb to 2018 to 2021). Preparation of the library involved the immunoSEQ multiplex PCR assay. Held by TCRdb, this immuneACCESS table contains in-frame sequences only and omits some clones. Under half of the omission traces to an unresolved V gene where checked; the cause of the rest is unknown. The sample includes 150,000 to 200,000 clones, with about 88% observed a single time. The ten largest clonotypes hold roughly 25% of the sample. Sequencing input: peripheral blood. The receptors originated from a man in his 60s with acute or convalescent COVID-19.

In DNA form, the CDR3 reads TGTGCCAGTGGGGACAGGGAGAACACCGGGGAGCTGTTTTTT. It is translated as CASGDRENTGELFF. The chain has TRBV19 and TRBJ2-2, with TRBD1 matching 9 bases. The CDR3 extends over 14 amino acids. The germline V gene encodes CDR1 LNHDA and CDR2 SQIVND (reference sequence). With V trimmed by 8 bases and J by 1 base, 2 bases remained unmatched.

This rearrangement joins TRBV5-6 to TRBJ1-5, with TRBD1 matching 7 bases. The CDR3 contains 15 residues. In germline, CDR1 is SGHDT, CDR2 YYEEEE. V was pared by 4 bases and J by 3 bases, with 7 bases of the junction left unmatched. For the CDR3, the DNA is TGTGCCAGCAGCAGATGGGACAGTCTCAATCAGCCCCAGCATTTT. This encodes CASSRWDSLNQPQHF.

V gene TRBV14 combines with J gene TRBJ2-7; D ambiguous. The germline CDR1 and CDR2 sequences are SGHDN and FVKESK. This CDR3 is 13 amino acids long. Trimming took 2 bases from V and 3 from J, leaving 8 bases between them. This chain's CDR3 is CASSQSPFYEQYF. Here the CDR3 DNA reads TGTGCCAGCAGCCAATCCCCTTTCTACGAGCAGTACTTC.

The chain joins TRBV27 to TRBJ2-7; TRBD1 matches at 10 bases. This CDR3 is built from 14 residues. The trim removed 5 bases at V and 3 bases at J, leaving 4 bases unmatched. In germline, CDR1 is MNHEY, CDR2 SMNVEV (reference sequence). The CDR3 nucleotides are TGTGCCAGCAGTCCGGGACAGGGGCTCTACGAGCAGTACGTC. This gives the protein CASSPGQGLYEQYV.